The rows below give T cell receptor beta chains drawn from one sample of a study of T cell repertoires in cytomegalovirus infection. MiXCR, run by TCRdb on the reads, gives a single entry per CDR3 protein. Among hundreds of thousands of distinct CDR3 sequences listed, about 44% were seen once. Their antigen targets remain unknown. Specimen: cultured PBMCs, collected from culture after CMV antigen stimulation. Every receptor here comes from a human donor in good health (CMV status not recorded). Some clones in this sample may be carry-over from other donors' samples. The CDR3 runs from the conserved cysteine through the conserved F or W. Each record gives: J gene, clone size, D gene, V gene, CDR3 DNA, CDR3 protein. The D gene is left open where the match is weak. Size tells how often a clone was seen (once, few, many) or the class of an expanded clone, and some rows leave it out.

TRBJ2-3,NA,NA,TRBV20-1,TGCAGTGCTAGTCCACAATTTGGCACAGATACGCAGTATTTT,CSASPQFGTDTQYF
TRBJ2-3,NA,TRBD2,TRBV4-1,TGCGCCAGCAGCCAAGATGCGGGAGGGACAGATACGCAGTATTTT,CASSQDAGGTDTQYF
TRBJ2-7,few,TRBD2,TRBV12-3/TRBV12-4,TGTGCCAGCAGCCGCCTGGCGGGAGGCGAGCAGTACTTC,CASSRLAGGEQYF
TRBJ2-7,NA,NA,TRBV20-1,TGCAGTGCTAGCGGATTAGACTTGATCTCCTACGAGCAGTACTTC,CSASGLDLISYEQYF
TRBJ2-5,many,TRBD1,TRBV12-3/TRBV12-4,TGTGCCAGCAGTAGGACAGGAACGAGGGAGACCCAGTACTTC,CASSRTGTRETQYF
TRBJ1-5,NA,NA,TRBV14,TGTGCCAGCAGCCAAGAGCCCCGCGGAGGGGTTGGTAGCAATCAGCCCCAGCATTTT,CASSQEPRGGVGSNQPQHF
TRBJ2-2,few,NA,TRBV5-5,TGTGCCAGCAGCCGTGATACGAACACCGGGGAGCTGTTTTTT,CASSRDTNTGELFF
TRBJ1-4,NA,TRBD1,TRBV2,TGTGCCAGCGTTGGACAGGGTAATGAAAAACTGTTTTTT,CASVGQGNEKLFF
TRBJ2-1,NA,NA,TRBV6-1,TGTGCCAGCAGTGAAAAGACTCCCGAGTATGAGCAGTTCTTC,CASSEKTPEYEQFF
TRBJ1-2,NA,NA,TRBV11-2,TGTGCCAGCAGCTCAGCCTACCCAAACTATGGCTACACCTTC,CASSSAYPNYGYTF
TRBJ2-7,few,NA,TRBV6-5,TGTGCCAGCAGGCAGACTTGGAGCTCCTACGAGCAGTACTTC,CASRQTWSSYEQYF
TRBJ1-1,few,NA,TRBV6-2/TRBV6-3,TGTGCCAGCAGTTACTCTGAGGAGCGGGGCCCTGAAGCTTTCTTT,CASSYSEERGPEAFF
TRBJ2-6,NA,NA,TRBV19,TGTGCCAGTAGTATATGGGTTGCTGGGGCCAACGTCCTGACTTTC,CASSIWVAGANVLTF
TRBJ1-2,few,NA,TRBV19,TGTGCCAGCACCGGGACCTTCATCCAAGGCTACACCTTC,CASTGTFIQGYTF
TRBJ2-7,many,NA,TRBV6-2/TRBV6-3,TGTGCCAGCAGGAGGACTAACTACGAGCAGTACTTC,CASRRTNYEQYF
TRBJ2-1,NA,NA,TRBV2,TGTGCCAGCAGTCGACAGACCCTGGCTGGTGAGCAGTTCTTC,CASSRQTLAGEQFF
TRBJ2-7,few,NA,TRBV6-2/TRBV6-3,TGTGCCAGCAGTTATATGCACGAGCAGTACTTC,CASSYMHEQYF
TRBJ2-5,NA,NA,TRBV5-5,TGTGCCAGCAGCTCGGCACTAGGCTCCGAGACCCAGTACTTC,CASSSALGSETQYF
TRBJ2-5,NA,NA,TRBV10-3,TGTGCCATCAGTGGGGGGCGGCAAGAGACCCAGTACTTC,CAISGGRQETQYF
TRBJ2-3,NA,NA,TRBV28,TGTGCCAGCAGTTTCCGGCTCCTGCGTGATACGCAGTATTTT,CASSFRLLRDTQYF
TRBJ2-2,NA,NA,TRBV19,TGTGCCAGTAGTCAGAATTCGAACACCGGGGAGCTGTTTTTT,CASSQNSNTGELFF
TRBJ1-3,NA,NA,TRBV28,TGTGCCAGCAGTTTTGGGTATGGGGGGAATCGCATATATTTT,CASSFGYGGNRIYF
TRBJ2-3,few,NA,TRBV25-1,TGTGCCAGCAGTGAATGGCAGGCGAAAGACGCAGATACGCAGTATTTT,CASSEWQAKDADTQYF
TRBJ2-5,NA,NA,TRBV7-2,TGTGCCAGCAGCCCCAGGGTTAGGTACCAAGAGACCCAGTACTTC,CASSPRVRYQETQYF
TRBJ1-1,NA,NA,TRBV4-2,TGTGCCAGCAGGGTGGGGCGGGACACTGAAGCTTTCTTT,CASRVGRDTEAFF
TRBJ1-1,once,NA,TRBV15,TGTGCCACCAGCAGAGACAGGGCCGACACTGAAGCTTTCTTT,CATSRDRADTEAFF
TRBJ1-5,NA,NA,TRBV7-2,TGTGCCAGCAGCACGTCAGGTACCCAGCATTTT,CASSTSGTQHF
TRBJ2-7,few,TRBD2,TRBV7-2,TGTGCCAGCAGCTTAGGACGCGGGGGGTCCTACGAGCAGTACTTC,CASSLGRGGSYEQYF